Below, 20 T cell receptor beta chains from the same sample are listed, as sequenced in a study of post-analysis software for immune sequencing data. Study findings and constraints: Elevated frequency relative to controls characterized roughly 5 TRBV segments in patients, TRBV5-6, TRBV5-1 and TRBV20-1 among them.

Which antigens these TCRs recognize remains unknown. Tagging with unique molecular identifiers was a feature of the TCR beta cDNA libraries. TCRdb independently ran MiXCR on the PCR reads; one entry per CDR3 protein. The table has about 570,000 distinct CDR3 sequences, approximately 34% seen once; the top ten hold 5% to 6%. Sequenced: blood. All receptors come from a girl under 18 with multiple sclerosis.

This clonotype has a handful of counts. The V call is TRBV10-2, the J call TRBJ2-5; D possibly corresponds to TRBD1 (5 bases). There are 16 residues in the CDR3. V lost 5 bases and J lost 0, with 16 bases in between. Germline-derived CDR1 and CDR2 are WSHSY and SAAADI. This CDR3 is CASSPIPTADQETQYF. The CDR3 DNA sequence: TGCGCCAGCAGTCCTATTCCGACAGCCGACCAAGAGACCCAGTACTTC.

This clonotype was seen more than once but under ten times. The J gene is TRBJ2-1, the V gene TRBV29-1, with 9 positions matching TRBD2. The ends lost 2 bases at V and 12 bases at J; junction bases unmatched: 11. This CDR3 is built from 14 residues. Per the germline V gene, CDR1 is SQVTM and CDR2 is ANQGSEA. This chain's CDR3 is CSVEKASGAVGQFF. The CDR3 DNA sequence: TGCAGCGTTGAAAAGGCTAGCGGGGCGGTGGGGCAGTTCTTC.

This clonotype was recorded at least ten times. The rearrangement uses TRBV29-1 and TRBJ2-5, with TRBD1 identical over 10 bases. CDR3 length: 13 amino acids. V dropped 7 bases and J dropped 3; count of bases not matched to a gene: 5. Per germline, CDR1 SQVTM and CDR2 ANQGSEA. The CDR3 nucleotides are TGCAGCGCCCCCGGGACAGGGGAAGAGACCCAGTACTTC. Protein sequence: CSAPGTGEETQYF.

The rearrangement links TRBV12-3 or TRBV12-4 to TRBJ2-1, with D possibly TRBD1 on 7 matching bases. CDR3 length: 11 residues. Trimming removed 2 bases at V and 12 bases at J, with 8 bases between. DNA of the CDR3: TGTGCCAGCAGTTTACAGGGGGGGCAGTTCTTC. It is translated as CASSLQGGQFF.

This clonotype was seen repeatedly, ten times or more. The gene calls are TRBV9 and TRBJ1-1; 12 bases are a match to TRBD1. The J segment lost 1 base and the V segment lost 2 bases, leaving 6 bases of the junction unmatched. Germline assignment: CDR1 SGDLS and CDR2 YYNGEE. The CDR3 is 17 amino acids. CDR3 nucleotide sequence: TGTGCCAGCAGCGTCCCCGGGACAGGGGGCCCGAACACTGAAGCTTTCTTT. The encoded protein is CASSVPGTGGPNTEAFF.

The chain is built from TRBV20-1 and TRBJ1-1; no clear D. The CDR3 totals 14 residues. In germline, CDR1 is DFQATT, CDR2 SNEGSKA (reference sequence). V lost 3 bases and J lost 2, with 13 bases in between. CDR3 coding DNA: TGCAGTGCTAGTCAAGAATGGGGAAACACTGAAGCTTTCTTT. Protein product: CSASQEWGNTEAFF.

This clonotype has a single count. This chain joins TRBV2 and TRBJ1-1, with D unresolved. V lost 8 bases, J lost 0 bases, and 10 bases lay in between. The length of the CDR3 is 13 residues. Looked up from germline, CDR1 is SNHLY and CDR2 is FYNNEI. The CDR3 here is CASLSRLNTEAFF. In nucleotides, the CDR3 is TGTGCCAGCCTTAGTAGACTGAACACTGAAGCTTTCTTT.

The chain employs TRBV12-3 or TRBV12-4 and TRBJ2-4; D possibly corresponds to TRBD2 (5 bases). Trimming removed 5 bases from V and 8 bases from J, with 10 bases in between. CDR3 length: 12 residues. CDR3 residues: CASSPRGDIQYF. The CDR3 DNA is TGTGCCAGCAGTCCACGGGGAGACATTCAGTACTTC.

This clonotype was observed a few times. The rearrangement uses TRBV29-1 and TRBJ2-2; D is ambiguous. The CDR3 spans 12 residues. Germline CDR1 reads SQVTM; CDR2 reads ANQGSEA. V was shortened by 6 bases and J by 6 bases, with 11 bases between the two germline ends. CDR3 coding DNA: TGCAGCGTCCCACTTACGTCCGGGGAGCTGTTTTTT. It encodes CSVPLTSGELFF.

This clonotype was counted only a few times. The genes are TRBV5-5 and TRBJ2-7, with 12 bases aligning to TRBD2. J lost 3 bases, V lost 1 base, and 14 bases had no gene match. The CDR3 extends over 19 amino acids. Germline V gene lookup returns CDR1 SGHKS and CDR2 YYEKEE (reference sequence). The CDR3 sequence: CASSLSGLTSGGPIYEQYF. CDR3 in DNA: TGTGCCAGCAGCTTGTCGGGTCTGACTAGCGGGGGCCCTATCTACGAGCAGTACTTC.

The chain carries TRBV5-1 and TRBJ2-7, with 9 bases matching TRBD1. The CDR3 runs to 14 residues. Trimming removed 4 bases from V and 4 bases from J; junction bases left unmatched: 6. The germline V gene has CDR1 SGHRS and CDR2 YFSETQ. CDR3 protein: CASSRPGQGYEQYF. For the CDR3, the DNA is TGCGCCAGCAGCAGACCGGGACAGGGTTACGAGCAGTACTTC.

The chain is built from TRBV11-2 and TRBJ1-2, with 11 bases identical to TRBD1. Germline loops: CDR1 SGHAT, CDR2 FQNNGV. V dropped 5 bases and J dropped 5; count of bases not matched to a gene: 10. The CDR3 totals 16 residues. This CDR3 reads CASSHISGQGAYGYTF. Here the CDR3 DNA reads TGTGCCAGCAGCCATATTTCTGGACAGGGGGCTTATGGCTACACCTTC.

The table lists this clonotype with a few counts. DNA of the CDR3: TGTGCCAGCAGCTTAGCCGGACTAGCGGGGGGGCCCCGCACAGATACGCAGTATTTT. Translating gives CASSLAGLAGGPRTDTQYF. The chain links TRBV7-2 to TRBJ2-3, with 15 bases matching TRBD2. This CDR3 has 19 residues. V dropped 0 bases and J dropped 1; count of bases not matched to a gene: 5. CDR1 is SGHTA, CDR2 FQGNSA, per germline.

As to this clonotype: The missing conserved phenylalanine or tryptophan at the end of this CDR3 makes a read error likely. The V and J genes are TRBV7-6 and TRBJ2-1, with 8 bases fitting TRBD2. V dropped 5 bases and J dropped 5; count of bases not matched to a gene: 8. The CDR3 is 15 residues long. Germline CDR1 is SGHVS and CDR2 is FNYEAQ. CDR3: CASSRAGALNNEQFL. The CDR3 bases are TGTGCCAGCAGCCGAGCGGGGGCCTTAAACAATGAGCAGTTCTTA.

The chain employs TRBV2 and TRBJ2-3; no definite D call. The V gene's germline CDR1 is SNHLY and CDR2 FYNNEI. CDR3 length equals 11 residues. The ends were cut back, 5 bases at V and 7 bases at J, with 7 bases in the middle. The CDR3 DNA follows: TGTGCCAGCAGTCCACAAAATACGCAGTATTTT. It encodes CASSPQNTQYF.

The chain has TRBV29-1 and TRBJ1-1, with 9 bases fitting TRBD1. With V trimmed by 3 bases and J by 4 bases, 0 bases remained unmatched. Looked up from germline, CDR1 is SQVTM and CDR2 is ANQGSEA. The CDR3 covers 12 residues. The CDR3 DNA sequence: TGCAGCGTTGAGACAGGGGGCACTGAAGCTTTCTTT. Translation gives CSVETGGTEAFF.

This clonotype was seen only a few times. The chain joins TRBV11-2 to TRBJ2-1; perhaps D is TRBD1 or TRBD2 (6 bases each). Trimming removed 2 bases from V and 4 bases from J, with 9 bases in between. Germline V gene sequence: CDR1 SGHAT, CDR2 FQNNGV. There are 14 residues in the CDR3. This CDR3 is CASSLSGAYNEQFF. The CDR3 coding sequence is TGTGCCAGCAGCTTATCGGGGGCTTACAATGAGCAGTTCTTC.

The J gene is TRBJ2-5, the V gene TRBV3-1, with D maybe TRBD2 (5 bases). The CDR3 covers 14 residues. In germline, CDR1 is LGHDT, CDR2 YNNKEL (reference sequence). V was trimmed by 5 bases and J by 2 bases, leaving 12 bases between them. The CDR3 DNA sequence: TGTGCCAGCAGCTCCCCGGGGATACAAGAGACCCAGTACTTC. Protein product: CASSSPGIQETQYF.

The chain combines TRBV20-1 with TRBJ2-3; D not certain. Germline loops: CDR1 DFQATT, CDR2 SNEGSKA (reference sequence). The CDR3 length is 11 residues. Trimming removed 6 bases from V and 2 bases from J, with 6 bases in between. The chain's CDR3 is CSARVTDTQYF. The CDR3 DNA sequence: TGCAGTGCCCGTGTCACAGATACGCAGTATTTT.

The CDR3 nucleotides are TGCGCCAGCCTTAGGACTAGCGGCAGCACAGATACGCAGTATTTT. Its protein product is CASLRTSGSTDTQYF. This sequence joins TRBV5-1 and TRBJ2-3; 10 bases map to TRBD2. The germline V gene encodes CDR1 SGHRS and CDR2 YFSETQ. There are 15 residues in the CDR3. J lost 0 bases, V lost 7 bases, and 5 bases had no gene match.